This T cell receptor beta chain was identified in a study of blood T cell repertoires in COVID-19. Study background: Material from acute and convalescent COVID-19 was sourced from the United States, Italy and Spain. The cDNA or gDNA used as material had been derived from T cells, B-cell-depleted T cells, or PBMCs.

Per the original data handling: Scientists estimated how many nucleated cells there were by amplifying reference gene primers. Measured with immunoSEQ multiplex PCR; TCRdb has only the in-frame clones, and not every one. V, J and clone size derive from that table, while D and trimming were established from the DNA sequence. The table includes 130,000 to 150,000 clones, 88% detected once. Losses at the gene ends were 5 bases for V and 1 base for J; bases not matched to a gene: 4. CDR1 is SGHKS and CDR2 is YYEKEE in the germline V gene (reference sequence). CDR3 size: 15 residues. The V and J genes are TRBV5-5 and TRBJ2-1; 9 bases align to TRBD2. This receptor was taken from a man between 70 and 80 years old with acute or convalescent COVID-19. Sequenced sample: peripheral blood. CDR3 nucleotide sequence: TGTGCCAGCAGGAATAGCGGGAGTTCCTACAATGAGCAGTTCTTC. It translates to CASRNSGSSYNEQFF.